The 9 T cell receptor beta chains in this list originate from one sample, sequenced in a study of CD8 T cells in ankylosing spondylitis. General study findings and limits: Seemingly distinctive of ankylosing spondylitis blood was a TCR beta motif formed by eight highly homologous variants.

TCRdb processed the 5' RACE reads anew with MiXCR; each CDR3 protein has one entry. The table records fewer than 250,000 distinct CDR3 sequences, about 18% of them present only once. Their target antigens are unknown. The sequenced sample consisted of blood, either unsorted or a sorted T cell fraction (not recorded which). These receptors all come from a male donor with ankylosing spondylitis.

This clonotype was recorded a few times. The V and J genes are TRBV15 and TRBJ1-1; no reliable D call. Germline values: CDR1 LNHNV, CDR2 YYDKDF (reference sequence). The CDR3 is made up of 15 amino acids. Trimming cost V 1 base and J 3 bases, with 12 bases left between them. The CDR3 coding sequence is TGTGCCACCAGCAGAGGCCGCCTAGGTGACACTGAAGCTTTCTTT. This codes for CATSRGRLGDTEAFF. Full variable domain (rest looked up from reference TRBV15 and TRBJ1-1): DAMVIQNPRYQVTQFGKPVTLSCSQTLNHNVMYWYQQKSSQAPKLLFHYYDKDFNNEADTPDNFQSRRPNTSFCFLDIRSPGLGDTAMYLCATSRGRLGDTEAFFGQGTRLTVV.

This clonotype turned up a few times. The chain combines TRBV7-9 with TRBJ1-1; 10 nucleotides align to TRBD1. This CDR3 region has 17 residues. V shed 5 bases, J shed 1 base, and the junction held 10 bases outside the gene matches. Germline V lookup: CDR1 SEHNR, CDR2 FQNEAQ (reference sequence). CDR3 nucleotide sequence: TGTGCCAGCAGCGGGCCGGGACAGGGGCTCCCGAACACTGAAGCTTTCTTT. This encodes CASSGPGQGLPNTEAFF.

This clonotype has a count of ten or more. This chain joins TRBV6-6 and TRBJ2-3; possible D gene TRBD2, 5 bases. The CDR3 runs 11 residues. Germline lookup yields CDR1 MNHNY and CDR2 SVGAGI (reference sequence). Trimming pared 6 bases from V and 5 bases from J, leaving 6 bases between. The CDR3 region is CASRAGDTQYF. In nucleotides, the CDR3 is TGTGCCAGCAGGGCGGGAGATACGCAGTATTTT.

This clonotype appeared many times. The genes are TRBV20-1 and TRBJ2-1; D gene uncertain. V shed 3 bases and J shed 0 bases, with 18 bases lying between them. This CDR3 contains 17 residues. The V gene's germline CDR1 is DFQATT and CDR2 SNEGSKA (reference sequence). The CDR3 DNA sequence: TGCAGTGCTAGGGGGTCTTGGCGGACGAGCTCCTACAATGAGCAGTTCTTC. Its protein product is CSARGSWRTSSYNEQFF.

This clonotype was observed at least ten times. This sequence joins TRBV28 and TRBJ2-5; D not certain. This CDR3 is 14 amino acids long. V lost 2 bases and J 5 bases, leaving 12 bases between the germline ends. The germline CDR1 and CDR2 sequences are MDHEN and SYDVKM. The DNA of the CDR3 is TGTGCCAGCAGTTTACAAGACCTCGGGGAGACCCAGTACTTC. Amino acids: CASSLQDLGETQYF.

The chain recombines TRBV5-1 with TRBJ2-3, with D hard to call. Germline V gives CDR1 SGHRS, CDR2 YFSETQ. With 7 bases removed from V and 5 bases from J, the gap between germline ends came to 20 bases. The CDR3 loop spans 15 amino acids. The DNA of the CDR3 is TGCGCCAGCGCAATCTCGAGCGTTGCGGTAGATACGCAGTATTTT. Amino acid sequence: CASAISSVAVDTQYF.

This clonotype has just a few counts. V is TRBV5-1 and J is TRBJ1-1, with 9 nucleotides matching TRBD1. The V gene end was trimmed by 0 bases and the J gene end by 6 bases; junction bases not matched to a gene: 9. The CDR3 extends over 16 amino acids. Germline V gene sequence: CDR1 SGHRS, CDR2 YFSETQ. CDR3 nucleotide sequence: TGCGCCAGCAGCTTGGAGGTACAGGGGGCCGGTGCTGAAGCTTTCTTT. Amino acids: CASSLEVQGAGAEAFF. Full variable domain (outside the CDR3, taken from reference TRBV5-1 and TRBJ1-1): KAGVTQTPRYLIKTRGQQVTLSCSPISGHRSVSWYQQTPGQGLQFLFEYFSETQRNKGNFPGRFSGRQFSNSRSEMNVSTLELGDSALYLCASSLEVQGAGAEAFFGQGTRLTVV.

The table lists this clonotype with a few counts. V usage is TRBV13 and J usage is TRBJ2-1; D remains ambiguous. The CDR3 has 13 residues. Germline V gene sequence: CDR1 PRHDT, CDR2 FYEKMQ (reference sequence). Trimming removed 4 bases from V and 7 bases from J, with 11 bases in between. The CDR3 DNA reads as TGTGCCAGCAGCTCCGGGCCCGGGAATGAGCAGTTCTTC. This codes for CASSSGPGNEQFF.

CDR3 sequence reads: CASSLAGTVNNEQFF. CDR3 bases: TGTGCCAGCAGCTTAGCTGGGACAGTGAACAATGAGCAGTTCTTC. The rearrangement links TRBV7-2 to TRBJ2-1, with 7 nucleotides matching TRBD1. This CDR3 has 15 amino acids. The germline gives CDR1 SGHTA, CDR2 FQGNSA. The V gene end was trimmed by 0 bases and the J gene end by 5 bases; junction bases not matched to a gene: 4.